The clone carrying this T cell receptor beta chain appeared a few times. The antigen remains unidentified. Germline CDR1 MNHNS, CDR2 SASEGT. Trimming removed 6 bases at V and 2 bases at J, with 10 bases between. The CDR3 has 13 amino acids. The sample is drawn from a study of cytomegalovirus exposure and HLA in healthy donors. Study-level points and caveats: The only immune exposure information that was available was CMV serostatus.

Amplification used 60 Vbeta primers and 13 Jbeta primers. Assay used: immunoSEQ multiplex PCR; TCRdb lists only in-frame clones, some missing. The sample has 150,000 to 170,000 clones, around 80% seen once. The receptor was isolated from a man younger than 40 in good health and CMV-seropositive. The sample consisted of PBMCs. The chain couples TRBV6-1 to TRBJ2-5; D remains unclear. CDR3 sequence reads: CASRVDFQETQYF. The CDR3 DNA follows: TGTGCCAGCAGGGTAGACTTTCAAGAGACCCAGTACTTC.